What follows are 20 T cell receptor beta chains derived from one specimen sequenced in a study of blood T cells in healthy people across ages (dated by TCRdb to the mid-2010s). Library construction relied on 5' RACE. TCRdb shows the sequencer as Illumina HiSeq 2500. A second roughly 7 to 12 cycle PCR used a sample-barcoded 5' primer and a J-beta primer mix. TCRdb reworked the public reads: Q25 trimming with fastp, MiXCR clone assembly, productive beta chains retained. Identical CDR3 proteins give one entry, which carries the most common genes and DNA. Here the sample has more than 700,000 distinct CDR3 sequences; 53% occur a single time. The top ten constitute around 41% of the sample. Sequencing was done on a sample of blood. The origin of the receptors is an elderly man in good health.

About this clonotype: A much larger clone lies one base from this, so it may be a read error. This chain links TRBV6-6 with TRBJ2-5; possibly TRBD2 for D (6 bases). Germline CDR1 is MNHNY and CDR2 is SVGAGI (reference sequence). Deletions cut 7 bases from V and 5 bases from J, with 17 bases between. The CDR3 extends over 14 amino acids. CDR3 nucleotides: TGTGCCAGCACTGGGCTAGCGCTTGGGGAGACCCAGTACTTC. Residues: CASTGLALGETQYF.

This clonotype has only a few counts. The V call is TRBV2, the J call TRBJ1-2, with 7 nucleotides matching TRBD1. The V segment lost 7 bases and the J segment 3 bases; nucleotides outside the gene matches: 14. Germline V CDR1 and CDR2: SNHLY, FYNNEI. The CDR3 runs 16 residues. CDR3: CASNLQGLTADYGYTF. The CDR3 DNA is TGTGCCAGCAACCTACAGGGGCTTACAGCGGACTATGGCTACACCTTC.

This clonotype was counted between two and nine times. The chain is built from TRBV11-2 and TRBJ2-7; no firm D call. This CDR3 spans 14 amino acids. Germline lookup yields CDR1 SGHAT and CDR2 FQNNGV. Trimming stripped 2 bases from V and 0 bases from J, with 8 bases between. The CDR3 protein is CASSLKISSYEQYF. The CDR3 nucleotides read TGTGCCAGCAGCTTAAAAATCTCCTCCTACGAGCAGTACTTC.

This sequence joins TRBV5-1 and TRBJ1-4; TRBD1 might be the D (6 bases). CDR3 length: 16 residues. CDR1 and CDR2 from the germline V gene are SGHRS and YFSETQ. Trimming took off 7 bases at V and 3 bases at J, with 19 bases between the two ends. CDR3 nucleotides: TGCGCCAGCGGTACAGGGAGAGATGTGGCTAATGAAAAACTGTTTTTT. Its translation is CASGTGRDVANEKLFF. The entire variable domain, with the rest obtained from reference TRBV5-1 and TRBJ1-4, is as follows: KAGVTQTPRYLIKTRGQQVTLSCSPISGHRSVSWYQQTPGQGLQFLFEYFSETQRNKGNFPGRFSGRQFSNSRSEMNVSTLELGDSALYLCASGTGRDVANEKLFFGSGTQLSVL.

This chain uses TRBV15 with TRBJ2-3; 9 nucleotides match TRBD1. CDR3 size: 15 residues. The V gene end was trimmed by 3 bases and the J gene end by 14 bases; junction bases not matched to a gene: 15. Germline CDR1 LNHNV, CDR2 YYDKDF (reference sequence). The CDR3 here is CATSSRQGDGRYAYF. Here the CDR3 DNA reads TGTGCCACCAGCAGTCGACAGGGGGATGGAAGATACGCGTATTTT.

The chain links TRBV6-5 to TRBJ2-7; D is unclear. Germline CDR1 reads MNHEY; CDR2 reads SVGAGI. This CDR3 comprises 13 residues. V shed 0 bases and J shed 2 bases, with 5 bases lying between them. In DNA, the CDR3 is TGTGCCAGCAGTTACTCGACCACCTACGAGCAGTACTTC. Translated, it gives CASSYSTTYEQYF.

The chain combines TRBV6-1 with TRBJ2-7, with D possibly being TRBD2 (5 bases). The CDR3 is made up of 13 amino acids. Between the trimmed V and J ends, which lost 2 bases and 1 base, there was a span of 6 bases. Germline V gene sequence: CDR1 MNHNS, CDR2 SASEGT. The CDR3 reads CASSERGSYEQYF. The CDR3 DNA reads TGTGCCAGCAGTGAACGGGGATCCTACGAGCAGTACTTC.

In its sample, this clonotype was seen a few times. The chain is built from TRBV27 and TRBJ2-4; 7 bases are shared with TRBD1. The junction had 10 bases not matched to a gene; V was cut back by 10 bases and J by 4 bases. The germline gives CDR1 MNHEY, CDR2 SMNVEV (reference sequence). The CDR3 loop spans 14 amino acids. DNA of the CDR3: TGTGCCACCTCTACCAGCAGGGGGAAAAACATTCAGTACTTC. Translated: CATSTSRGKNIQYF.

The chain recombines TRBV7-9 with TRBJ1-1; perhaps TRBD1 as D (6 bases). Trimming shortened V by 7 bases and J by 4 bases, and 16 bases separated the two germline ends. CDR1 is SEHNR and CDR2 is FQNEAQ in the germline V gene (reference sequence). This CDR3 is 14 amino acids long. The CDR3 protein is CASNKRGGGTEAFF. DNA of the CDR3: TGTGCCAGCAACAAAAGGGGGGGTGGCACTGAAGCTTTCTTT.

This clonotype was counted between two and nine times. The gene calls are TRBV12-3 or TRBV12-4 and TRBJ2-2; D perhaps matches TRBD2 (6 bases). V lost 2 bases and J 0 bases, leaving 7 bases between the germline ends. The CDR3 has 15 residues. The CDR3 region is CASSLSGANTGELFF. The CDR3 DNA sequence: TGTGCCAGCAGTTTATCGGGAGCGAACACCGGGGAGCTGTTTTTT.

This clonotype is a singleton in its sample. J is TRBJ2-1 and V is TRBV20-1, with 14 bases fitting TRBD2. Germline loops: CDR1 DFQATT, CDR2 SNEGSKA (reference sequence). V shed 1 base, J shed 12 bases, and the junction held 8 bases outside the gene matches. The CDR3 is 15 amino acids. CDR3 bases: TGCAGTGCTAGAGCGGGGACTAGCGGGAGTTCGCCGCAGTTCTTC. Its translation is CSARAGTSGSSPQFF.

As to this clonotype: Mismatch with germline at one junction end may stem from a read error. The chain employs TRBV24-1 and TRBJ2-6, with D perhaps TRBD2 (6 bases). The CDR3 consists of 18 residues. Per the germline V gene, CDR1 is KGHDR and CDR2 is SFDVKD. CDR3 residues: CATSGRDGPPSGATVLTF. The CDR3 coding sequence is TGTGCCACCAGTGGGCGGGACGGACCTCCCTCTGGGGCCACCGTCCTGACTTTC.

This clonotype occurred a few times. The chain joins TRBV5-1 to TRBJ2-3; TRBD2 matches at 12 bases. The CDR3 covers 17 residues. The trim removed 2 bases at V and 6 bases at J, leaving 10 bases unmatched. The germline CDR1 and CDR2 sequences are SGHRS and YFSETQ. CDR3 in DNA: TGCGCCAGCAGCTTACCGACTAGCGGGAGAATAAGGGATACGCAGTATTTT. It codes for CASSLPTSGRIRDTQYF. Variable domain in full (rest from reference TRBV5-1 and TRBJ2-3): KAGVTQTPRYLIKTRGQQVTLSCSPISGHRSVSWYQQTPGQGLQFLFEYFSETQRNKGNFPGRFSGRQFSNSRSEMNVSTLELGDSALYLCASSLPTSGRIRDTQYFGPGTRLTVL.

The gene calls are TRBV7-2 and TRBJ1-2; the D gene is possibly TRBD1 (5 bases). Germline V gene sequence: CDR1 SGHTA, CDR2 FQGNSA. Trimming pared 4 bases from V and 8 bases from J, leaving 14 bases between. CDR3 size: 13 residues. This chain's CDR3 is CASSSGTPGGYTF. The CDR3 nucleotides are TGTGCCAGCAGCTCCGGGACCCCCGGCGGCTACACCTTC.

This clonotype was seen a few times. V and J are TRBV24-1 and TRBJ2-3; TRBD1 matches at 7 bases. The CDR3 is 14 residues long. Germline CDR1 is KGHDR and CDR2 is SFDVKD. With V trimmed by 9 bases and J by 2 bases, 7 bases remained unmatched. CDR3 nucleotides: TGTGCCACCGAGGACAGGAGCACCACAGATACGCAGTATTTT. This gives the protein CATEDRSTTDTQYF.

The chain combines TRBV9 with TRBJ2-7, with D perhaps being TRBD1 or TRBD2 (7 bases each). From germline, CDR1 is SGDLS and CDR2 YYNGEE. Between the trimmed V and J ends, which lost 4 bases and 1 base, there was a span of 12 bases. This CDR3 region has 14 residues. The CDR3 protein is CASSIRGGSYEQYF. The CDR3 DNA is TGTGCCAGCAGCATCAGGGGGGGGTCCTACGAGCAGTACTTC.

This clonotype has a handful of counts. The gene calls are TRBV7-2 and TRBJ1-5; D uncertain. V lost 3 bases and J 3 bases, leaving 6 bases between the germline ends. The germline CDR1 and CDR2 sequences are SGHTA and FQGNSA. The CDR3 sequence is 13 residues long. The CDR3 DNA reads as TGTGCCAGCAGCTTTACCCCCAATCAGCCCCAGCATTTT. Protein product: CASSFTPNQPQHF.

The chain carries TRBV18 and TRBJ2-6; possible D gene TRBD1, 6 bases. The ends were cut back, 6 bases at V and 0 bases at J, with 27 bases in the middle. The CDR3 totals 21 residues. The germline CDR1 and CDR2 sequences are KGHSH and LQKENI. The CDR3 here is CASSYTSGHPSFSSGANVLTF. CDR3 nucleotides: TGTGCCAGCTCGTACACCTCGGGACACCCTAGTTTTAGCTCTGGGGCCAACGTCCTGACTTTC.

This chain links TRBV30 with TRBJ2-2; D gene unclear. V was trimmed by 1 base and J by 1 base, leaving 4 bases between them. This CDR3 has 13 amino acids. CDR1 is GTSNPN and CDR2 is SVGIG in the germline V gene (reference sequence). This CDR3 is CAWSGGNTGELFF. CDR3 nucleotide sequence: TGTGCCTGGAGTGGGGGGAACACCGGGGAGCTGTTTTTT.

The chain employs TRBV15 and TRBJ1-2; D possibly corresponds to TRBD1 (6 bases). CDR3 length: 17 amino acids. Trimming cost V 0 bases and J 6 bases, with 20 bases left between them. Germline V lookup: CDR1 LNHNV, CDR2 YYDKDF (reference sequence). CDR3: CATSRDSGLAGVHGYTF. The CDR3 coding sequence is TGTGCCACCAGCAGAGATTCGGGGTTGGCAGGGGTGCATGGCTACACCTTC. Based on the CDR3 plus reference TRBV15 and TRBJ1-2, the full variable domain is DAMVIQNPRYQVTQFGKPVTLSCSQTLNHNVMYWYQQKSSQAPKLLFHYYDKDFNNEADTPDNFQSRRPNTSFCFLDIRSPGLGDTAMYLCATSRDSGLAGVHGYTFGSGTRLTVV.